The next 22 T cell receptor beta chains were all read from a single sample in a study of shared clonotypes between healthy human individuals. Profiling relied on immunoSEQ multiplex PCR, and the TCRdb table lists in-frame clones only, not all of them. The repertoire includes 90,000 to 100,000 clones, around 47% of them detected once, and around 16% sits in the top ten. Sequencing input: PBMCs. The source is a middle-aged woman in good health. Some clones in this sample may be carry-over from other donors' samples.

This clone was found once. The chain recombines TRBV6-5 with TRBJ2-5, with unresolved D. The J call is in doubt because the DNA end fits TRBJ2-7 better. The CDR3 has 15 residues. Germline CDR1 MNHEY, CDR2 SVGAGI. CDR3 loop: CASTPPSGSLYEQYF. DNA for the CDR3: TGTGCCAGCACCCCTCCTTCCGGGTCACTCTACGAGCAGTACTTC.

The chain joins TRBV9 to TRBJ1-2; D call uncertain. Between the trimmed V and J ends, which lost 0 bases and 2 bases, there was a span of 5 bases. The length of the CDR3 is 13 residues. Germline CDR1 reads SGDLS; CDR2 reads YYNGEE. Here the CDR3 reads CASSVAENYGYTF. The CDR3 bases are TGTGCCAGCAGCGTAGCAGAGAACTATGGCTACACCTTC.

V and J are TRBV15 and TRBJ2-6; possibly TRBD2 for D (5 bases). V was trimmed by 0 bases and J by 3 bases, leaving 12 bases between them. Germline loops: CDR1 LNHNV, CDR2 YYDKDF (reference sequence). The CDR3 spans 17 residues. As DNA, the CDR3 is TGTGCCACCAGCAGAGATCGGCGGGCTTATGGGGCCAACGTCCTGACTTTC. Translated: CATSRDRRAYGANVLTF.

This clone showed up many times. The chain combines TRBV27 with TRBJ1-5, with unresolved D. The CDR3 runs 14 residues. Trimming removed 4 bases from V and 0 bases from J, with 7 bases in between. The germline V gene has CDR1 MNHEY and CDR2 SMNVEV (reference sequence). The CDR3 DNA reads as TGTGCCAGCAGTTGGACGGCTAGCAATCAGCCCCAGCATTTT. Translated: CASSWTASNQPQHF.

The chain combines TRBV15 with TRBJ2-3; maybe TRBD2 (6 bases). The germline CDR1 and CDR2 sequences are LNHNV and YYDKDF (reference sequence). The CDR3 runs to 15 residues. Trimming left V 4 bases short and J 7 bases short, with 18 bases between. CDR3 nucleotide sequence: TGTGCCACCAGCACCCTCTGGGGAGGAGGGCATACGCAGTATTTT. Encoded protein: CATSTLWGGGHTQYF.

The chain couples TRBV6-5 to TRBJ1-4; D is possibly TRBD1 (6 bases). The CDR3 is 14 amino acids. The V end lost 5 bases, the J end lost 8 bases, and 15 bases lay between the germline ends. CDR1 MNHEY and CDR2 SVGAGI come from the germline V gene. The CDR3, as DNA: TGTGCCAGCAGTCCACCGGGACATGACGAAAAACTGTTTTTT. Translating it yields CASSPPGHDEKLFF.

This clone was seen ten or more times. This chain links TRBV10-3 with TRBJ2-7; 11 positions agree with TRBD2. The ends lost 4 bases at V and 7 bases at J; junction bases unmatched: 9. The CDR3 consists of 15 residues. Germline V CDR1 and CDR2: ENHRY, SYGVKD. The CDR3 DNA reads as TGTGCCATCAGTGTGAGCGGACTAGCGGGCGGTGAGCAGTACTTC. It codes for CAISVSGLAGGEQYF.

As for this clone: A clone one base away is much larger, so this may be a read error. At the DNA level, this CDR3 is encoded by other sequences in the same sample as well. The rearrangement joins TRBV6-4 to TRBJ2-3, with 11 nucleotides matching TRBD2. The CDR3 extends over 15 amino acids. From germline, CDR1 is MRHNA and CDR2 SNTAGT. The CDR3 bases are TGTGCCAGCAGCTCCACTAGCGGGAGAGCAGATACGCAGTACTTT. Encoded protein: CASSSTSGRADTQYF.

This clone was counted ten times or more. The chain recombines TRBV5-1 with TRBJ1-2, with unresolved D. Looked up from germline, CDR1 is SGHRS and CDR2 is YFSETQ. V dropped 1 base and J dropped 3 bases, with 7 bases sitting between them. The CDR3 spans 13 residues. Written as DNA, the CDR3 is TGCGCCAGCAGCTTGACGGGTGACTATGGCTACACCTTC. This gives the protein CASSLTGDYGYTF.

The chain has TRBV4-1 and TRBJ1-1; no clear D gene. Trimming removed 1 base from V and 2 bases from J, with 5 bases in between. CDR3 size: 13 residues. CDR1 is MGHRA, CDR2 YSYEKL, per germline. The CDR3 loop reads CASSQGRNTEAFF. CDR3 DNA: TGCGCCAGCAGCCAAGGAAGAAACACTGAAGCTTTCTTT.

The sample holds many counts of this clone. Relative to the germline gene, one junction end is altered; a read error may explain this. The chain has TRBV28 and TRBJ2-1; D is undetermined. The CDR3 has 10 amino acids. The germline gives CDR1 MDHEN, CDR2 SYDVKM. The CDR3 here is CASGRSPQVF. CDR3 in DNA: TGTGCCAGCGGTCGGAGCCCCCAGGTCTTC.

This sequence joins TRBV28 and TRBJ1-2, with D perhaps TRBD1 (6 bases). Trimming removed 5 bases from V and 3 bases from J, with 10 bases in between. The CDR3 runs to 13 residues. CDR1 and CDR2 from the germline V gene are MDHEN and SYDVKM. The CDR3 DNA is TGTGCCAGCAGTGTCGGACAGTACTATGGCTACACCTTC. This translates into CASSVGQYYGYTF.

At least ten counts were recorded for this clone. The rearrangement joins TRBV5-4 to TRBJ1-2; the D gene is possibly TRBD1 (5 bases). The CDR3 runs to 13 residues. The germline V gene has CDR1 SGHNT and CDR2 YYREEE (reference sequence). The ends were cut back, 6 bases at V and 4 bases at J, with 13 bases in the middle. Here the CDR3 reads CASKGNGVYGYTF. In DNA, the CDR3 is TGTGCCAGCAAGGGGAACGGCGTCTATGGCTACACCTTC.

There are many counts of this clone. The V and J genes are TRBV5-6 and TRBJ1-1; the D is unclear. This CDR3 is built from 13 residues. V shed 2 bases and J shed 1 base, with 6 bases lying between them. CDR1 and CDR2 (germline): SGHDT, YYEEEE. The chain's CDR3 is CASSFSENTEAFF. In DNA, the CDR3 is TGTGCCAGCAGCTTTTCCGAGAACACTGAAGCTTTCTTT.

As regards this clone: A much larger clone is a single base away; this may be a read error. Within the sample, other DNA sequences also encode this same CDR3. The V and J genes are TRBV15 and TRBJ2-2; 7 bases agree with TRBD2. The CDR3 has 16 amino acids. Germline values: CDR1 LNHNV, CDR2 YYDKDF (reference sequence). The CDR3 is CATSMREGGSTGELFF. CDR3 nucleotides: TGTGCCACCAGCATGCGCGAAGGCGGGAGTACCGGGGAGCTGTTCTTT.

The V call is TRBV7-9, the J call TRBJ2-3; D call uncertain. V lost 5 bases and J 0 bases, leaving 15 bases between the germline ends. Germline CDR1 is SEHNR and CDR2 is FQNEAQ (reference sequence). This CDR3 has 16 amino acids. CDR3 nucleotides: TGTGCCAGCAGCCACAAGAGGCAGATTAGCACAGATACGCAGTATTTT. It codes for CASSHKRQISTDTQYF. Full variable domain (rest looked up from reference TRBV7-9 and TRBJ2-3): DTGVSQNPRHKITKRGQNVTFRCDPISEHNRLYWYRQTLGQGPEFLTYFQNEAQLEKSRLLSDRFSAERPKGSFSTLEIQRTEQGDSAMYLCASSHKRQISTDTQYFGPGTRLTVL.

This clone was found a few times. The rearrangement links TRBV7-3 to TRBJ2-2; no firm D call. There are 15 residues in the CDR3. Germline-derived CDR1 and CDR2 are SGHTA and FQGTGA. The V gene lost 5 bases and the J gene lost 4 bases, with 14 bases spanning the gap. The CDR3 DNA reads TGTGCCAGCAGCCCATCAGGACCCTCCACCGGGGAGCTGTTTTTT. It translates to CASSPSGPSTGELFF.

This clone was recorded a few times. The rearrangement uses TRBV6-4 and TRBJ2-7; D call uncertain. V lost 5 bases to trimming and J lost 0 bases, with 8 bases between them. Germline values: CDR1 MRHNA, CDR2 SNTAGT. The CDR3 loop spans 13 amino acids. In nucleotides, the CDR3 is TGTGCCAGCAGTTTAGGCGGCTCCTACGAGCAGTACTTC. Translation: CASSLGGSYEQYF.

The chain employs TRBV4-2 and TRBJ2-1; no clear D gene. V was clipped by 4 bases and J by 9 bases, with 19 bases between them. The germline CDR1 and CDR2 sequences are LGHNA and YNFKEQ. The CDR3 has 15 residues. CDR3 nucleotide sequence: TGTGCCAGCAGCCGACCCGAAGAGACGGCGGTTGAGCAGTTCTTC. As protein: CASSRPEETAVEQFF.

A remark on this clone: It may be a read error: a sequence one base away is much more abundant. Different DNA sequences within this sample yield the same CDR3. The chain is built from TRBV18 and TRBJ2-3, with 8 bases identical to TRBD1. Germline V gives CDR1 KGHSH, CDR2 LQKENI. There are 16 residues in the CDR3. Here the CDR3 DNA reads TGTGCCAGCTCACCACTTGGGGCAGGGGGCACGGATACGCAGTATTTT. It encodes CASSPLGAGGTDTQYF.

This chain joins TRBV2 and TRBJ2-5; 8 nucleotides agree with TRBD1. Losses at the gene ends were 4 bases for V and 1 base for J; bases not matched to a gene: 5. This CDR3 has 15 amino acids. CDR1 and CDR2 (germline): SNHLY, FYNNEI. This chain's CDR3 is CASSVEGTGQETQYF. For the CDR3, the DNA is TGTGCCAGCAGTGTGGAGGGGACAGGCCAAGAGACCCAGTACTTC.

The rearrangement links TRBV10-2 to TRBJ2-7, with D possibly being TRBD1 or TRBD2 (5 bases each). The CDR3 covers 14 residues. Trimming pared 7 bases from V and 7 bases from J, leaving 20 bases between. Germline V gives CDR1 WSHSY, CDR2 SAAADI. The CDR3 protein is CASTTRGTRWEQYF. The CDR3 coding sequence is TGCGCCAGCACCACCCGGGGCACCCGTTGGGAGCAGTACTTC.